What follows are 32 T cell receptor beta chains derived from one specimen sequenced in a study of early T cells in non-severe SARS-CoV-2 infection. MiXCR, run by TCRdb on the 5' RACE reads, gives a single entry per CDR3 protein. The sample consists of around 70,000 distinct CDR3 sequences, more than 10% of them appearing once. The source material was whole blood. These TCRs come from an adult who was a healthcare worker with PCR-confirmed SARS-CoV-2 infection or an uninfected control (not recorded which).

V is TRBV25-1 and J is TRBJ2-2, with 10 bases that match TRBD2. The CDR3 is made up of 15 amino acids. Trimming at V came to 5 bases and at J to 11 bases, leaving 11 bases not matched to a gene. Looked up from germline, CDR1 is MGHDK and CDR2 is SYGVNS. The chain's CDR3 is CASSTLGTSVPELFF. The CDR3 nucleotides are TGTGCCAGCAGTACGCTCGGGACTAGCGTTCCCGAGCTGTTTTTT.

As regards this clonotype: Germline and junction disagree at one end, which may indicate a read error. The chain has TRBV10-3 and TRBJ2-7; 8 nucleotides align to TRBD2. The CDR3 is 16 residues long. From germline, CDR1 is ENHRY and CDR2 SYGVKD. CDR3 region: CAICEDLAGPLGEQYF. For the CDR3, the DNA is TGTGCCATCTGTGAAGATCTAGCGGGTCCTTTGGGCGAGCAGTACTTC.

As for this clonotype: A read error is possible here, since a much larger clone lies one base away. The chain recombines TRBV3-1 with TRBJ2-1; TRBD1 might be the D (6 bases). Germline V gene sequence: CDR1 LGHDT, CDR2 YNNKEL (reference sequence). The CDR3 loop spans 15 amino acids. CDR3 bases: TGTGCCAGCAGCCACCCAGTGGGGGCCTACAATGTGCAGTTCTTC. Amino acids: CASSHPVGAYNVQFF.

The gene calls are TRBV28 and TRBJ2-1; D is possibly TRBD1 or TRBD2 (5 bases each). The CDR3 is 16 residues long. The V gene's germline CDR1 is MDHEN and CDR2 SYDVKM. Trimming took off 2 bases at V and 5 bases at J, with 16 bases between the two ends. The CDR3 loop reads CASSLPYGAGNNEQFF. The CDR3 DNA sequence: TGTGCCAGCAGTTTACCGTACGGGGCCGGAAACAATGAGCAGTTCTTC.

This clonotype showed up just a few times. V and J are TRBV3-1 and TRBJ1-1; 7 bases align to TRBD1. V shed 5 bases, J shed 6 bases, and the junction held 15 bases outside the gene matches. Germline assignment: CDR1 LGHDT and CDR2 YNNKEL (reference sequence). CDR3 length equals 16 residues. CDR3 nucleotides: TGTGCCAGCAGCTATTGGTCGACAGGGCGGACGGCTGAAGCTTTCTTT. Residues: CASSYWSTGRTAEAFF.

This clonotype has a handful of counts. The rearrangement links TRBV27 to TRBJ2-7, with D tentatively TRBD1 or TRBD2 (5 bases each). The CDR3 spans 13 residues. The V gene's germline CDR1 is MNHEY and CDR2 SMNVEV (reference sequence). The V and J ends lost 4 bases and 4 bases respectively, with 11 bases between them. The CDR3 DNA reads TGTGCCAGCAGTTCCGGGACCAAGTACGAGCAGTACTTC. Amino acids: CASSSGTKYEQYF.

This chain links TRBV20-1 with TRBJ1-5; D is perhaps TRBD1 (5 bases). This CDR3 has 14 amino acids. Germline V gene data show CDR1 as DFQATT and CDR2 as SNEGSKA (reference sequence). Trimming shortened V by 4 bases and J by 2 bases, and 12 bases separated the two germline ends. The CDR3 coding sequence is TGCAGTGCTACTCCACGGGGGGGCAATCAGCCCCAGCATTTT. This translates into CSATPRGGNQPQHF.

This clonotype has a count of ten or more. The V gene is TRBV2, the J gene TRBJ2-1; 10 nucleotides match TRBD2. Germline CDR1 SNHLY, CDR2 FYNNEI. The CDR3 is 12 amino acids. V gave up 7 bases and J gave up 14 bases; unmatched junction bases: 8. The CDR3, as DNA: TGTGCCAGCATGTATAGCGGGAGGACGGAGTTCTTC. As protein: CASMYSGRTEFF.

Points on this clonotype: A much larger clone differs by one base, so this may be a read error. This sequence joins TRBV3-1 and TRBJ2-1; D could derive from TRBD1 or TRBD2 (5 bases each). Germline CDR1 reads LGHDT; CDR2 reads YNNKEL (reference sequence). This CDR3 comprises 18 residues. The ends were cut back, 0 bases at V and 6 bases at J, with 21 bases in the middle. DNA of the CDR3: TGTGCCAGCAGCCAAGATAGAGGGACCCCGGAACCTTCCAATGAGCAGTTCTTC. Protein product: CASSQDRGTPEPSNEQFF.

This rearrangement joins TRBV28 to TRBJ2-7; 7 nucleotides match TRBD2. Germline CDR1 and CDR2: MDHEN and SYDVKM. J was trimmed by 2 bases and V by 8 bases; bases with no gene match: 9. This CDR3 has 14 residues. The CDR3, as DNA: TGTGCCAGCTGTGGGGAGGGGACCACCTACGAGCAGTACTTC. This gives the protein CASCGEGTTYEQYF.

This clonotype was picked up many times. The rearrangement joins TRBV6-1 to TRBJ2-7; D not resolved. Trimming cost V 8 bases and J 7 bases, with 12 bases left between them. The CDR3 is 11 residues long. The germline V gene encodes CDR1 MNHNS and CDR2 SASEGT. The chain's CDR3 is CASSPFEEQYF. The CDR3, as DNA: TGTGCCAGCTCCCCGTTCGAAGAGCAGTACTTC.

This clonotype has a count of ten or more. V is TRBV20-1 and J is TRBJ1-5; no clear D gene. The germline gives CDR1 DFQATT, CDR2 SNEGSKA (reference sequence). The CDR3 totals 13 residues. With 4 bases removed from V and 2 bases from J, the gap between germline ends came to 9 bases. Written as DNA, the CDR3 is TGCAGTGCTATCGGGGATGGCAATCAGCCCCAGCATTTT. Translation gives CSAIGDGNQPQHF.

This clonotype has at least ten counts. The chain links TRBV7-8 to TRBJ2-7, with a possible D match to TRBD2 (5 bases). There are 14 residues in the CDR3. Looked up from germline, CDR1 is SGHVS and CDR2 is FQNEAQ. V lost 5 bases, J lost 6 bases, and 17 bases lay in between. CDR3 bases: TGTGCCAGCAGCCGGCTGGGAGTATTCACCGAGCAGTACTTC. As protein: CASSRLGVFTEQYF.

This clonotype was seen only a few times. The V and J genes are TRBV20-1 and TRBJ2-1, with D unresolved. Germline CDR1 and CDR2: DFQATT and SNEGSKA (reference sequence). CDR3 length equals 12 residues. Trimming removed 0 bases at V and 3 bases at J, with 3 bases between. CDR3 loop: CSARESYNEQFF. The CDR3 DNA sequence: TGCAGTGCTAGAGAGAGCTACAATGAGCAGTTCTTC.

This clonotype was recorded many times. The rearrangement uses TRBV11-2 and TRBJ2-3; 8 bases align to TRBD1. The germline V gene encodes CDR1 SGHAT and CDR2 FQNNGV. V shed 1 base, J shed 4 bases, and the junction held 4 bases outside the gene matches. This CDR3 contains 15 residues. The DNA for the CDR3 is TGTGCCAGCAGCTTAGTGGGGGGACAGGCAGATACGCAGTATTTT. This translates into CASSLVGGQADTQYF.

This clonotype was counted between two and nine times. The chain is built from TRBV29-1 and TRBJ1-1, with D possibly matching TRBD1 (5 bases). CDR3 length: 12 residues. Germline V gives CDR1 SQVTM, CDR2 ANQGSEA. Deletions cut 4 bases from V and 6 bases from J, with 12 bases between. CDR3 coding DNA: TGCAGCGTTGCCAGGGCGGGAGCTGAAGCTTTCTTT. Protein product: CSVARAGAEAFF.

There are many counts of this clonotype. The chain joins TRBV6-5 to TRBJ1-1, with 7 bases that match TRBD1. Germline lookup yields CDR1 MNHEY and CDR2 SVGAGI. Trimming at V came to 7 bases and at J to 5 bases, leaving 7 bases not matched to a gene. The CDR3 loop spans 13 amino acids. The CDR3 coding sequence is TGTGCCAGCATCGAACAGGGGAAGACTGAAGCTTTCTTT. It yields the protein CASIEQGKTEAFF.

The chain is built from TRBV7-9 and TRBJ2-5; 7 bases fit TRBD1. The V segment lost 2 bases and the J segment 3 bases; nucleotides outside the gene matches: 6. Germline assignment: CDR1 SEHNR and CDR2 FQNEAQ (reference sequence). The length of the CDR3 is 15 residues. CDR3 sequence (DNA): TGTGCCAGCAGCTTACGCGGACAGGATGAAGAGACCCAGTACTTC. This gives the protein CASSLRGQDEETQYF.

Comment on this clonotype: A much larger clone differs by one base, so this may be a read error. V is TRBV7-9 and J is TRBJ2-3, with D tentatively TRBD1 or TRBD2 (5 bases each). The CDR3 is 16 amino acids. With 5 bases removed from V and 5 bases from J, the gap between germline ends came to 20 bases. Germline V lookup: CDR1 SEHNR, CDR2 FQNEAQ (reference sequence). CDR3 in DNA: TGTGCCAGCAGCGGTCTAGTGGGAGTAGGGGTAGATACGCAGTATTTT. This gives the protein CASSGLVGVGVDTQYF.

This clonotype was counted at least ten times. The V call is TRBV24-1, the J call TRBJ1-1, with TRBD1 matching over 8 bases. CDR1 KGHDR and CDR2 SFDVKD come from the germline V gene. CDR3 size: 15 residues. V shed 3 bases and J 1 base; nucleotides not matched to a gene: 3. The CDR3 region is CATSDPGTGNTEAFF. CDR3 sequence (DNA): TGTGCCACCAGTGATCCTGGGACAGGGAACACTGAAGCTTTCTTT.

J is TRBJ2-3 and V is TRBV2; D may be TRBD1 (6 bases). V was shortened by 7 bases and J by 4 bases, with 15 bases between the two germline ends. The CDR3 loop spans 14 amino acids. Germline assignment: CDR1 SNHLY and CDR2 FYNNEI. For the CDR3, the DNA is TGTGCCAGCACAGGGACACTTCTTCCAGATACGCAGTATTTT. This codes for CASTGTLLPDTQYF.

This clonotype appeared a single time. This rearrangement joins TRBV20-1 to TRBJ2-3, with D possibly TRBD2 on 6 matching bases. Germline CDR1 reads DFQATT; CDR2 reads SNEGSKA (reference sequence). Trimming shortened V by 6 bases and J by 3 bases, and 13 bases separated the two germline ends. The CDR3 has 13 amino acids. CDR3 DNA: TGCAGTGCCCATAGCGGCTATACAGATACGCAGTATTTT. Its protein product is CSAHSGYTDTQYF.

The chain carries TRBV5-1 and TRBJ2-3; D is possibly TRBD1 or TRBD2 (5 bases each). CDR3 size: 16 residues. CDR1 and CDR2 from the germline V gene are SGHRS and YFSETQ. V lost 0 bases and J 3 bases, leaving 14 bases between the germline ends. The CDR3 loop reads CASSLVGERSTDTQYF. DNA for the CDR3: TGCGCCAGCAGCTTGGTGGGGGAGAGGTCGACAGATACGCAGTATTTT.

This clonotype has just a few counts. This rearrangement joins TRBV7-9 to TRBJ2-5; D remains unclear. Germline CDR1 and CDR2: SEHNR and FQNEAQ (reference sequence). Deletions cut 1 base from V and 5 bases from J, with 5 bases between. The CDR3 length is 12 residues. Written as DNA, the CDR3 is TGTGCCAGCAGCTTAGAAATCGAGACCCAGTACTTC. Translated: CASSLEIETQYF.

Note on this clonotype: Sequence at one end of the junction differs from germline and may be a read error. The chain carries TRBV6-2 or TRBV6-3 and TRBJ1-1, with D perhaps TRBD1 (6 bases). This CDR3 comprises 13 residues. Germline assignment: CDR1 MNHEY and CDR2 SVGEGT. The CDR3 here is CASSYHPGTPEIF. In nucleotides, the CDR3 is TGTGCCAGCAGTTACCACCCCGGGACACCGGAGATCTTT.

In nucleotides, the CDR3 is TGTGCCAGCAGTGTGGGGACTAGCCCGGAGACAGATACGCAGTATTTT. Its protein is CASSVGTSPETDTQYF. The chain uses TRBV6-1 and TRBJ2-3; 9 bases map to TRBD2. The CDR3 runs 16 residues. From germline, CDR1 is MNHNS and CDR2 SASEGT. Germline trimming cut 4 bases from V and 3 bases from J; bases unmatched to any gene: 8.

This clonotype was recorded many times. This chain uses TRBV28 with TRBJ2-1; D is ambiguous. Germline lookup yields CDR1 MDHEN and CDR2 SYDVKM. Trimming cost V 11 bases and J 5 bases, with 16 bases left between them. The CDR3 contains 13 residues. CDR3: CACHQEFDNEQFF. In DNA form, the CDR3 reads TGTGCCTGCCACCAAGAATTCGACAATGAGCAGTTCTTC.

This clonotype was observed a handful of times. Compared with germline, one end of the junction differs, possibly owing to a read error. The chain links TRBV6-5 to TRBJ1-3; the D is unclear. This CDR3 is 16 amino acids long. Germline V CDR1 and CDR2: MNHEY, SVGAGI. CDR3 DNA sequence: TGTGCCAGCAGTTACTCAACCCAACACTCTGAAAACACCATATATTTT. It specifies CASSYSTQHSENTIYF.

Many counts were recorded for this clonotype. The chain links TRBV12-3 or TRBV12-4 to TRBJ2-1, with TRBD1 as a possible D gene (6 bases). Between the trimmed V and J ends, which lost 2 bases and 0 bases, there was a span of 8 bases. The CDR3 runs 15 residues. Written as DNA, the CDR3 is TGTGCCAGCAGTTTACAGGGGAACTCCTACAATGAGCAGTTCTTC. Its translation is CASSLQGNSYNEQFF.

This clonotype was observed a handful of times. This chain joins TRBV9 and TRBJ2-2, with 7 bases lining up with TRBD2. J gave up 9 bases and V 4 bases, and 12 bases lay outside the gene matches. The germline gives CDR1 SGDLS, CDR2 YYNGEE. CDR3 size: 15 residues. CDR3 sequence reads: CASSPGRESSWELFF. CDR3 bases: TGTGCCAGCAGCCCCGGGCGGGAGTCCTCGTGGGAGCTGTTTTTT.

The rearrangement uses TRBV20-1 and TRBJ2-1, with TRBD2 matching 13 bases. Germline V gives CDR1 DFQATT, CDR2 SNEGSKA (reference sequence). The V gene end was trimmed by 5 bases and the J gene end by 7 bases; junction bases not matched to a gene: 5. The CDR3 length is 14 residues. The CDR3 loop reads CSAFTSGRGNEQFF. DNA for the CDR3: TGCAGTGCTTTCACTAGCGGGAGGGGAAATGAGCAGTTCTTC.

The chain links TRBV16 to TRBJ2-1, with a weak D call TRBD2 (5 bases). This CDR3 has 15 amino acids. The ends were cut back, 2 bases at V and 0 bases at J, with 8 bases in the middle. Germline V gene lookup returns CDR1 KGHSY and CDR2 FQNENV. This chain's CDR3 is CASSQGGGSYNEQFF. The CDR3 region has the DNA TGTGCCAGCAGCCAAGGAGGTGGCTCCTACAATGAGCAGTTCTTC.